These T cell receptor beta chains were read from a single sample in a study of cytomegalovirus exposure and HLA in healthy donors. This table comes from immunoSEQ multiplex PCR, and its TCRdb copy is limited to in-frame clones, with some not included. The sample contains roughly 150,000 clones, around 83% of which appear only once. The sample consisted of PBMCs. The receptor source for this set is a girl aged 2-9 years in good health and CMV-seropositive. The CDR3 runs from the conserved cysteine through the conserved F or W. D genes are given only for firm matches. Clone size appears in some rows only: once, few, many, or a class for an expanded clone.

TRBD2	few	TRBV4-2	TRBJ2-5	CASSLGTSGQETQYF	TGTGCCAGCAGCCTGGGGACTAGCGGCCAAGAGACCCAGTACTTC
-	-	TRBV9	TRBJ1-5	CASSVGPGHNQPQHF	TGTGCCAGCAGCGTAGGCCCAGGCCACAATCAGCCCCAGCATTTT
TRBD1	few	TRBV19	TRBJ1-1	CASSTIRGPGANTEAFF	TGTGCCAGTAGTACCATCAGGGGGCCCGGGGCGAACACTGAAGCTTTCTTT
-	few	TRBV28	TRBJ1-1	CASSLVGMNTEAFF	TGTGCCAGCAGTTTGGTGGGCATGAACACTGAAGCTTTCTTT
-	-	TRBV19	TRBJ2-2	CASTEVAGELFF	TGTGCCAGTACAGAGGTAGCCGGGGAGCTGTTTTTT
-	-	TRBV29-1	TRBJ1-2	CSALTVNYGYTF	TGCAGCGCCCTGACAGTTAACTATGGCTACACCTTC
TRBD1	-	TRBV27	TRBJ2-7	CASSLTQGAAYEQYF	TGTGCCAGCAGCCTAACACAGGGGGCCGCCTACGAGCAGTACTTC
-	-	TRBV28	TRBJ1-5	CASREPPGQPQHF	TGTGCCAGCAGGGAGCCCCCGGGTCAGCCCCAGCATTTT
TRBD1	-	TRBV27	TRBJ2-3	CASSSKWDRDGIAQYF	TGTGCCAGCAGTTCAAAATGGGACAGGGATGGCATTGCGCAGTATTTT
TRBD1	-	TRBV6-5	TRBJ1-2	CASRTTGGLYGYTF	TGTGCCAGCAGGACAACAGGGGGGCTCTATGGCTACACCTTC
-	-	TRBV7-9	TRBJ2-3	CASSLGGLSTDTQYF	TGTGCCAGCAGCTTAGGAGGACTAAGCACAGATACGCAGTATTTT
TRBD2	-	TRBV29-1	TRBJ2-2	CSANKRGANTGELFF	TGCAGCGCCAATAAGCGGGGGGCGAACACCGGGGAGCTGTTTTTT
TRBD2	-	TRBV5-4	TRBJ2-2	CASSPSPTSAGELFF	TGTGCCAGCAGCCCGAGCCCTACTAGCGCCGGGGAGCTGTTTTTT
-	-	TRBV2	TRBJ2-6	CASRESGANVLTF	TGTGCCAGCAGAGAGTCTGGGGCCAACGTCCTGACTTTC
-	once	TRBV6-5	TRBJ2-7	CASSYRDSSYEQYF	TGTGCCAGCAGTTACCGCGACAGCTCCTACGAGCAGTACTTC
TRBD1	-	TRBV7-8	TRBJ2-5	CASSLSDRGTEAQETQYF	TGTGCCAGCAGCTTGTCAGACCGTGGGACAGAGGCCCAAGAGACCCAGTACTTC
TRBD2	-	TRBV29-1	TRBJ2-5	CSVEDPLAGGYQETQYF	TGCAGCGTTGAAGATCCACTAGCGGGAGGATACCAAGAGACCCAGTACTTC
-	-	TRBV6-6	TRBJ1-4	CASSYRGADEKLFF	TGTGCCAGCAGTTACCGGGGGGCGGATGAAAAACTGTTTTTT
-	-	TRBV5-4	TRBJ1-2	CASSLAIREGYGYTF	TGTGCCAGCAGCTTGGCCATAAGGGAGGGCTATGGCTACACCTTC
TRBD1	-	TRBV14	TRBJ2-7	CASSQGTGAYEQYF	TGTGCCAGCAGCCAAGGGACAGGGGCCTACGAGCAGTACTTC
TRBD1	-	TRBV30	TRBJ1-3	CAWSSPGQGENTIYF	TGTGCCTGGAGTTCACCGGGACAGGGGGAAAACACCATATATTTT
-	-	TRBV11-2	TRBJ2-5	CASRSAGRGLETQYF	TGTGCCAGCAGATCCGCCGGCAGGGGTTTGGAGACCCAGTACTTC
TRBD2	-	TRBV4-2	TRBJ2-5	CASSQDSPSGMQQTQYF	TGTGCCAGCAGCCAAGATAGTCCTAGCGGGATGCAACAGACCCAGTACTTC
-	-	TRBV10-3	TRBJ2-2	CAISDLNTGELFF	TGTGCCATCAGTGATTTAAACACCGGGGAGCTGTTTTTT
TRBD1	-	TRBV5-1	TRBJ1-1	CASSLTGGHTEAFF	TGCGCCAGCAGCTTGACAGGGGGCCACACTGAAGCTTTCTTT
TRBD2	-	TRBV19	TRBJ2-5	CASSRTSGRGETQYF	TGTGCCAGTAGTAGGACTAGCGGGAGGGGAGAGACCCAGTACTTC
-	-	TRBV29-1	TRBJ1-2	CSVETRSAGGYTF	TGCAGCGTAGAAACACGGTCCGCAGGAGGCTACACCTTC
-	-	TRBV5-4	TRBJ1-2	CASSLRGSDYGYTF	TGTGCCAGCAGCCTGAGGGGGTCCGACTATGGCTACACCTTC
TRBD1	-	TRBV11-2	TRBJ2-5	CASSSDRGLRETQYF	TGTGCCAGCAGCTCCGACAGGGGGCTGAGAGAGACCCAGTACTTC
-	-	TRBV6-5	TRBJ1-1	CASSYSRQYTEAFF	TGTGCCAGCAGTTACTCGAGACAGTACACTGAAGCTTTCTTT
-	-	TRBV6-5	TRBJ2-4	CASSAVGSRGNIQYF	TGTGCCAGCAGTGCCGTTGGATCCCGGGGAAACATTCAGTACTTC
-	-	TRBV5-1	TRBJ2-7	CASRKSSYEQYF	TGCGCCAGCAGGAAGAGCTCCTACGAGCAGTACTTC
TRBD2	-	TRBV10-3	TRBJ2-7	CAISGGLAGGYEQYF	TGTGCCATCAGTGGGGGACTAGCGGGAGGCTACGAGCAGTACTTC
-	-	TRBV12-1	TRBJ2-7	CASSLPPRTSGRCLNEQYF	TGTGCCAGCAGCTTGCCCCCCAGGACTAGCGGGAGGTGCCTCAACGAGCAGTACTTC
-	once	TRBV7-6	TRBJ2-1	CASSLDPSGQSNEQFF	TGTGCCAGCAGCTTAGATCCAAGCGGCCAGTCTAATGAGCAGTTCTTC
-	-	TRBV5-1	TRBJ1-5	CASSLDGGANYQPQHF	TGCGCCAGCAGCTTGGATGGCGGAGCTAATTATCAGCCCCAGCATTTT
TRBD2	-	TRBV2	TRBJ2-3	CASRGLAGRADTQYF	TGTGCCAGCAGGGGACTAGCGGGTCGGGCAGATACGCAGTATTTT
-	-	TRBV6-6	TRBJ1-6	CASSQGPGSHNSPLHF	TGTGCCAGCAGTCAAGGGCCGGGAAGCCATAATTCACCCCTCCACTTT
TRBD2	few	TRBV6-1	TRBJ2-6	CASTEAGTSGFSGANVLTF	TGTGCCAGCACTGAGGCCGGGACTAGCGGATTCTCTGGGGCCAACGTCCTGACTTTC
-	-	TRBV4-1	TRBJ2-3	CASSQESGLSTDTQYF	TGCGCCAGCAGCCAAGAGTCAGGCCTAAGCACAGATACGCAGTATTTT
TRBD2	few	TRBV5-1	TRBJ2-3	CASSLLTSGVADTQYF	TGCGCCAGCAGCCTCCTGACTAGCGGAGTTGCAGATACGCAGTATTTT
-	-	TRBV28	TRBJ2-7	CASLAEHEQYF	TGTGCCAGCCTCGCGGAGCACGAGCAGTACTTC
-	-	TRBV7-8	TRBJ2-5	CASSLYESNQETQYF	TGTGCCAGCAGCTTATACGAGAGTAATCAAGAGACCCAGTACTTC
-	-	TRBV5-4	TRBJ2-7	CASSFKGSTPYEQYF	TGTGCCAGCAGCTTTAAAGGTAGCACCCCCTACGAGCAGTACTTC
-	-	TRBV11-3	TRBJ1-5	CASSSFYPTRGRYEQPQHF	TGTGCCAGCAGCTCCTTCTACCCGACCAGGGGCCGGTATGAACAGCCCCAGCATTTT
-	-	TRBV29-1	TRBJ2-2	CSVEDLDTGELFF	TGCAGCGTTGAAGATCTAGACACCGGGGAGCTGTTTTTT
-	-	TRBV30	TRBJ2-3	CAWSAVRGTQYF	TGTGCCTGGAGCGCGGTGAGAGGTACGCAGTATTTT